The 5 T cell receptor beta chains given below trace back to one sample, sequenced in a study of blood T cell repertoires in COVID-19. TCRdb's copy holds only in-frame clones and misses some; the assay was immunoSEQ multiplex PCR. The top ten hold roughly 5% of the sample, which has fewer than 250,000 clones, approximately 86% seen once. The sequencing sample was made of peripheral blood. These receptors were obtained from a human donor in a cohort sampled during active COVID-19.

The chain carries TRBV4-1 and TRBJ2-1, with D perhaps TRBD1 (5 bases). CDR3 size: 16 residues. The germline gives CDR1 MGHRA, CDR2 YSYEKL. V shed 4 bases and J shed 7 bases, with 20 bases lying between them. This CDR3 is CASSPNPASGFNEQFF. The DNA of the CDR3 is TGCGCCAGCAGCCCTAATCCGGCCTCAGGGTTTAATGAGCAGTTCTTC.

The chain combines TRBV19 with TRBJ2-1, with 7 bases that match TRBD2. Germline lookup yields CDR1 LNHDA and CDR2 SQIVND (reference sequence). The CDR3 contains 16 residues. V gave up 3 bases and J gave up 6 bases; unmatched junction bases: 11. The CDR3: CASSMGRGANFNEQFF. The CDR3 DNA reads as TGTGCCAGTAGTATGGGGAGGGGCGCGAATTTCAATGAGCAGTTCTTC.

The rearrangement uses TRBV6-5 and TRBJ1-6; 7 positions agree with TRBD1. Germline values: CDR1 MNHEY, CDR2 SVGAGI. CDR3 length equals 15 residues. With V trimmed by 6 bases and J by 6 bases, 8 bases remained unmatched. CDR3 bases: TGTGCCAGCAGGCTGACAGGGATTATTAATTCACCCCTCCACTTT. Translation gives CASRLTGIINSPLHF.

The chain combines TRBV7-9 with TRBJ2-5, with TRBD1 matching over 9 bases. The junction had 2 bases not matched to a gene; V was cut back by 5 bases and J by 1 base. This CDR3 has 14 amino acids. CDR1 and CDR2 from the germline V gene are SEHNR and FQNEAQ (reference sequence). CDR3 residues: CASSMGQGQETQYF. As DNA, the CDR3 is TGTGCCAGCAGCATGGGACAGGGCCAAGAGACCCAGTACTTC.

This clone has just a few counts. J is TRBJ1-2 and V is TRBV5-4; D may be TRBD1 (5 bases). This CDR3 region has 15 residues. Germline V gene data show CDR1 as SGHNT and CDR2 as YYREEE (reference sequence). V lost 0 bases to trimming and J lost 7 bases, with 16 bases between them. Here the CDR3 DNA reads TGTGCCAGCAGCTTGGTTTGGGGCGTCGGGAGTGGCTACACCTTC. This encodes CASSLVWGVGSGYTF.